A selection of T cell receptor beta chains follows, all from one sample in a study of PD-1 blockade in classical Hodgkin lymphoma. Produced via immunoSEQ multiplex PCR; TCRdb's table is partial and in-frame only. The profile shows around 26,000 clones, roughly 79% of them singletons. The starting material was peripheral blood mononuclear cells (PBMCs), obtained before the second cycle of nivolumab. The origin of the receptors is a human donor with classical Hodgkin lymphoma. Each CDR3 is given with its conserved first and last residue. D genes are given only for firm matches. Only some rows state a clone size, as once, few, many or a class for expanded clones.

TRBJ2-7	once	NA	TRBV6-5	TGTGCCAGCAGTGCCCCCCCTACCTACGAGCAGTACTTC	CASSAPPTYEQYF
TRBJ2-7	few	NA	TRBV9	TGTGCCAGCAGCGTAGTCAAGCGAAAGTACTTC	CASSVVKRKYF
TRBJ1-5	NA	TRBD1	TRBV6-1	TGTGCCAGCAGTGACTGGGACAGTCATCAGCCCCAGCATTTT	CASSDWDSHQPQHF
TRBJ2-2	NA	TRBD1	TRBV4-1	TGCGCCAGCAGCTTAACAGGGGGCTGGAGCGGGGAGCTGTTTTTT	CASSLTGGWSGELFF
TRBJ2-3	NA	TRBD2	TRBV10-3	TGTGCCATCAGTGAGGTAGCGGGAGGGCCGAGCACAGATACGCAGTATTTT	CAISEVAGGPSTDTQYF
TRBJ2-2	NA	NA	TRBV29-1	TGCAGCGTTGAAGATGGAGGGTACACCGGGGAGCTGTTTTTT	CSVEDGGYTGELFF
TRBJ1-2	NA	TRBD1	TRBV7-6	TGTGCCAGCAGCGAGGGGACAGCGGCCGCCTATGGCTACACCTTC	CASSEGTAAAYGYTF
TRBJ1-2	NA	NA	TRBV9	TGTGCCAGCAGCGCTGGGACCCGGGGCTACACCTTC	CASSAGTRGYTF
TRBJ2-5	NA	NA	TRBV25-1	TGTGCCAGCAGTGAAGTTGGACGACGCCAAGAGACCCAGTACTTC	CASSEVGRRQETQYF
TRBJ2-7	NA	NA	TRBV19	TGTGCCAGTAGACCCAGTACCCGTCCCTACGAGCAGTACTTC	CASRPSTRPYEQYF
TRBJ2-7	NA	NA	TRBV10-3	TGTGCCATCAGTGAGGTACAGCTTACGAAGCAGTACTTC	CAISEVQLTKQYF
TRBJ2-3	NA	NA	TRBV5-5	TGTGCCAGCAGCTTGGGTACGGCAGGGCGCACAGATACGCAGTATTTT	CASSLGTAGRTDTQYF
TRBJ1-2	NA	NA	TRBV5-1	TGCGCCAGCAGCTTTGACAGTGGGTATGGCTACACCTTC	CASSFDSGYGYTF
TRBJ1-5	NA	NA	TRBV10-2	TGCGCCAGCGCGCCACGGGGGGTAGGGTTGCAGCCCCAGCATTTT	CASAPRGVGLQPQHF
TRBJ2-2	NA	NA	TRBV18	TGTGCCAGCTCACCCGACTTAAACACCGGGGAGCTGTTTTTT	CASSPDLNTGELFF
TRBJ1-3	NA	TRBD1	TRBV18	TGTGCCAGCTCACCGATCGGACAGGTGAACACCATATATTTT	CASSPIGQVNTIYF
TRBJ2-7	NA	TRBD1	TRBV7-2	TGTGCCAGCAGCCTCGCTATAGGACAGGGCTACGAGCAGTACTTC	CASSLAIGQGYEQYF
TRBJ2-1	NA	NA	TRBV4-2	TGTGCCAGCAGCCAAGATGAGGCGTACAATGAGCAGTTCTTC	CASSQDEAYNEQFF
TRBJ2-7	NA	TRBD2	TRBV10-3	TGTGCCATCAGTATAAGCGGGGGGGCCTACTACGAGCAGTACTTC	CAISISGGAYYEQYF
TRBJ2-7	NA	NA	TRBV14	TGTGCCAGCAGCGGCGGGACTGCCCTAGGGGAGCAGTACTTC	CASSGGTALGEQYF
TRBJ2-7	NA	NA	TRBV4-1	TGCGCCAGCAGCCAAGTTCCAATGCACTACTCCGGAGAGCAGTACTTC	CASSQVPMHYSGEQYF
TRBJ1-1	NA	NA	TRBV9	TGTGCCAGCAGCGTCACGATGGGCACTGAAGCTTTCTTT	CASSVTMGTEAFF
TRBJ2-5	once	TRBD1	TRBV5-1	TGCGCCAGCAGCCGTGTTTACAGGGGGCGGAAGACCCAGTACTTC	CASSRVYRGRKTQYF
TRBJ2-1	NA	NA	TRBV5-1	TGCGCCAGCAGCTTGGGGAACTACTCCTACAATGAGCAGTTCTTC	CASSLGNYSYNEQFF
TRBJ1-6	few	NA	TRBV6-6	TGTGCCAGCATGGCGGGGGCAACCTATAATTCACCCCTCCACTTT	CASMAGATYNSPLHF
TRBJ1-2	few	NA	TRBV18	TGTGCCAGCTCACCACAGGGGTATGGCTACACCTTC	CASSPQGYGYTF
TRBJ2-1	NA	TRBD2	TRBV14	TGTGCCAGCAGCCCTCTTGGACTAGCGGGAAACGGTGAGCAGTTCTTC	CASSPLGLAGNGEQFF
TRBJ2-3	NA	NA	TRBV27	TGTGCCAGCAGGGCGTTATCTAGCACAGATACGCAGTATTTT	CASRALSSTDTQYF
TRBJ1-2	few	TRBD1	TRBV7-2	TGTGCCAGCAGCATGGGGGACAGGCCTAACTATGGCTACACCTTC	CASSMGDRPNYGYTF
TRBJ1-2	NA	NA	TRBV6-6	TGTGCCAGCAGTTACTCTCCAAACCTGGCCTACACCTTC	CASSYSPNLAYTF
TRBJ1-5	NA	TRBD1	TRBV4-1	TGCGCCAGCAGCCAAGATGCGGGACAGGCTAATCAGCCCCAGCATTTT	CASSQDAGQANQPQHF
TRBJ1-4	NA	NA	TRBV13	TGTGCCAGCACCTCCGAACGCAGGGTTGAAAAACTGTTTTTT	CASTSERRVEKLFF
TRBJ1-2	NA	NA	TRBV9	TGTGCCAGCAGCCTCAATTCTCGTTGGGATGGCTACACCTTC	CASSLNSRWDGYTF
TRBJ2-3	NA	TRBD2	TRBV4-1	TGCGCCAGCAGCCCTGCTTACGTTCCTAGCGGGGGAGCTAGCACAGATACGCAGTATTTT	CASSPAYVPSGGASTDTQYF
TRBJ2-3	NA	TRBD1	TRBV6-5	TGTGCCAGCAGTTACTCGTCAGGGGGCGGCTCAGATACGCAGTATTTT	CASSYSSGGGSDTQYF
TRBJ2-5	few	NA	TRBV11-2	TGTGCCAGCAGCTTAGAGTACTCAGGGGACGAGACCCAGTACTTC	CASSLEYSGDETQYF
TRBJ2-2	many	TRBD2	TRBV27	TGTGCCACCAGAACAGGGACTAGCGGGACGAACACCGGGGAGCTGTTTTTT	CATRTGTSGTNTGELFF
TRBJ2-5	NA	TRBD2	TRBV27	TGTGCCAGCAGTCAATTAGCGGGAGGGACGGAAGAGACCCAGTACTTC	CASSQLAGGTEETQYF
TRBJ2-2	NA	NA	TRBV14	TGTGCCAGCAGCCAAGAAATTTCCGGGGAGCTGTTTTTT	CASSQEISGELFF
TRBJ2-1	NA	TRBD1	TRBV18	TGTGCCAGCTCACAGACCAGGGGGTGGGGCTCCTACAATGAGCAGTTCTTC	CASSQTRGWGSYNEQFF
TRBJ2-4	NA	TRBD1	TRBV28	TGTGCCAGCAGTTCCACGGGACAGAATCAGTACTTC	CASSSTGQNQYF
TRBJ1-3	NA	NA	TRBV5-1	TGCGCCAGCAGCATAGTCTCTGGAAACACCATATATTTT	CASSIVSGNTIYF
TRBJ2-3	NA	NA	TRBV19	TGTGCCAGTAGTATGGACGGGGGCCCCGTGTTGGATACGCAGTATTTT	CASSMDGGPVLDTQYF
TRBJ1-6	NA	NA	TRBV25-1	TGTGCCAGCAGCTCCCCCGACAGGAGGAATTCACCCCTCCACTTT	CASSSPDRRNSPLHF
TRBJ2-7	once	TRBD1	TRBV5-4	TGTGCCACCGTTGGACAGGGGGGGTACGAGCAGTACTTC	CATVGQGGYEQYF
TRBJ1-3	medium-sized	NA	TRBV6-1	TGTGCCAGCAGGGACCAAGACTCTGGAAACACCATATATTTT	CASRDQDSGNTIYF
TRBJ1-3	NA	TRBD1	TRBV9	TGTGCCAGCAGCCGTCGCAGGGGGCAAGGAAACACCATATATTTT	CASSRRRGQGNTIYF
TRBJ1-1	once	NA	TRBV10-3	TGTGCCATCAGAGCAGGGGCCCTATTGAACACTGAAGCTTTCTTT	CAIRAGALLNTEAFF
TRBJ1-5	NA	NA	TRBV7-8	TGTGCCAGCAGCTTAAAGGTCGGGGGTCAGCCCCAGCATTTT	CASSLKVGGQPQHF
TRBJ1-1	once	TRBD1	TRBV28	TGTGCCAGCAGTCTTGATGGACAGGGGTTTGTGAGGGCTTTCTTT	CASSLDGQGFVRAFF
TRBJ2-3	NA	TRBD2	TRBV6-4	TGTGCCAGCAGCCCAGCTAGGGAGGGCGGTACGCAGTATTTT	CASSPAREGGTQYF
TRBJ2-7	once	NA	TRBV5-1	TGCGCCAGCAGGTCCCCGGGACATTCCTACGAGCAGTACTTC	CASRSPGHSYEQYF
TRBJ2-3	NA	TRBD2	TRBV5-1	TGCGCCAGCAGCTCATCCGGGACTAGAGATACGCAGTATTTT	CASSSSGTRDTQYF
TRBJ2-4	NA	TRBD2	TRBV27	TGTGCCAGCAGTCCAGGACTAGCAATCGACAAAAACATTCAGTACTTC	CASSPGLAIDKNIQYF
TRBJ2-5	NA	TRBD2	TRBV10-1	TGCGCCAGCAGCCAAGCGGGAGGAGAGACCCAGTACTTC	CASSQAGGETQYF
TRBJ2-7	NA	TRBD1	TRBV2	TGTGCCAGCAGCGCCGGACAGGGGGGCTCCTACGAGCAGTACTTC	CASSAGQGGSYEQYF
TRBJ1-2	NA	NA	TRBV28	TGTGCCAGCAGTTCCCGACAGAAGGGCTACACCTTC	CASSSRQKGYTF
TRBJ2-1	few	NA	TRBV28	TGTGCCAGCAGTTTGGGTCCCCGTAGGCAGTTCTTC	CASSLGPRRQFF
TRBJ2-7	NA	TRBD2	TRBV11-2	TGTGCCAGCAGCTCGGGACTAGCGGGGGGGAAGCTTTCCTACGAGCAGTACTTC	CASSSGLAGGKLSYEQYF